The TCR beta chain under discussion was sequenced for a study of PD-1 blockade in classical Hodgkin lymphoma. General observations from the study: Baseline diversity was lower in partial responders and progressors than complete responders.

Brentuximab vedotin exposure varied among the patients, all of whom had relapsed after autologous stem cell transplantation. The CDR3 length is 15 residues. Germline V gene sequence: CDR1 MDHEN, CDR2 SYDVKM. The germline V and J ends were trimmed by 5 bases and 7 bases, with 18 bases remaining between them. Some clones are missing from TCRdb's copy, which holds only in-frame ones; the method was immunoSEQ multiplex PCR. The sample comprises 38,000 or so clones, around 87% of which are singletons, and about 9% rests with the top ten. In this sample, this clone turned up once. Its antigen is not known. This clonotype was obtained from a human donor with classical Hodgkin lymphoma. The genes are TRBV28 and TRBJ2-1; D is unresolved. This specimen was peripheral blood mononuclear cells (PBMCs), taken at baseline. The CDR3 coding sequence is TGTGCCAGCAGTCTTCGGCCGAACCCCGGGAATGAGCAGTTCTTC. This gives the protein CASSLRPNPGNEQFF.